Below are 30 T cell receptor beta chains sequenced from a single sample in a study of T cells in Graves' hyperthyroidism and ophthalmopathy. The CDR3 regions of TCR beta were amplified from RNA transcripts. First-round RT-PCR of the TCR CDR3 relied on the HTBI primer set. TCRdb re-analysed the multiplex PCR reads in MiXCR, keeping a single row per CDR3 protein. Of 400,000 to 500,000 distinct CDR3 sequences in the sample, approximately 14% were seen once. Sample: blood. The receptors derive from a woman under 30 with Graves' hyperthyroidism.

This clonotype was detected only a few times. The chain recombines TRBV20-1 with TRBJ1-5; D call uncertain. CDR1 DFQATT and CDR2 SNEGSKA come from the germline V gene (reference sequence). The V end was cut by 0 bases, the J end by 7 bases, with 10 bases between. The CDR3 is 13 amino acids. CDR3: CSARDQAGQPQHF. The CDR3 nucleotides read TGCAGTGCTAGAGATCAGGCGGGACAGCCCCAGCATTTT.

The table lists this clonotype with many counts. The chain has TRBV5-1 and TRBJ2-7; D could derive from TRBD1 or TRBD2 (5 bases each). CDR3 length: 15 residues. V was trimmed by 4 bases and J by 2 bases, leaving 16 bases between them. CDR1 is SGHRS and CDR2 is YFSETQ in the germline V gene. CDR3 DNA: TGCGCCAGCAGCCCGCTGGGGACGGACCCCTACGAGCAGTACTTC. As protein: CASSPLGTDPYEQYF.

This clonotype was counted at least ten times. The chain combines TRBV11-1 with TRBJ2-7; no clear D. The CDR3 extends over 13 amino acids. Trimming stripped 5 bases from V and 3 bases from J, with 11 bases between. In germline, CDR1 is SGHAT, CDR2 FQDESV (reference sequence). This chain's CDR3 is CASSVDGNYEQYF. CDR3 nucleotides: TGTGCCAGCAGCGTGGACGGTAACTACGAGCAGTACTTC.

This clonotype was observed a few times. The chain is built from TRBV7-3 and TRBJ2-2; 9 bases match TRBD1. V lost 8 bases to trimming and J lost 6 bases; unmatched junction nucleotides: 10. The CDR3 has 15 residues. The V gene's germline CDR1 is SGHTA and CDR2 FQGTGA. The CDR3 reads CASGGGTGRPGELFF. In DNA form, the CDR3 reads TGTGCCAGCGGTGGAGGGACAGGGCGTCCCGGGGAGCTGTTTTTT.

This clonotype has more than one count but fewer than ten. A read error may be the cause here, since a much bigger clone is one base away. The chain joins TRBV20-1 to TRBJ1-1, with D possibly TRBD1 on 5 matching bases. Germline loops: CDR1 DFQATT, CDR2 SNEGSKA (reference sequence). The germline V and J ends were trimmed by 2 bases and 5 bases, with 15 bases remaining between them. The CDR3 has 14 amino acids. CDR3 sequence reads: CSARRRQRGTEAFF. CDR3 nucleotides: TGCAGTGCTAGACGACGACAGAGGGGAACTGAAGCTTTCTTT.

This clonotype was recorded at least ten times. The chain employs TRBV20-1 and TRBJ1-2; D unclear. Trimming pared 1 base from V and 6 bases from J, leaving 6 bases between. CDR1 DFQATT and CDR2 SNEGSKA come from the germline V gene (reference sequence). This CDR3 is built from 11 residues. In DNA form, the CDR3 reads TGCAGTGCTAGAGGCAGCCATGGCTACACCTTC. Its translation: CSARGSHGYTF.

The chain is built from TRBV29-1 and TRBJ1-1; no reliable D call. The CDR3 is made up of 12 amino acids. CDR1 is SQVTM and CDR2 is ANQGSEA in the germline V gene. Trimming pared 2 bases from V and 0 bases from J, leaving 4 bases between. The CDR3 loop reads CSVERLNTEAFF. The CDR3 bases are TGCAGCGTTGAACGGTTGAACACTGAAGCTTTCTTT. Based on the CDR3 plus reference TRBV29-1 and TRBJ1-1, the full variable domain is SAVISQKPSRDICQRGTSLTIQCQVDSQVTMMFWYRQQPGQSLTLIATANQGSEATYESGFVIDKFPISRPNLTFSTLTVSNMSPEDSSIYLCSVERLNTEAFFGQGTRLTVV.

Only one count was recorded for this clonotype. This may come from a read error, since a much larger clone is one base off. The chain is built from TRBV7-2 and TRBJ2-2; 12 nucleotides line up with TRBD2. Germline assignment: CDR1 SGHTA and CDR2 FQGNSA. J lost 4 bases, V lost 8 bases, and 11 bases had no gene match. This CDR3 has 17 residues. The CDR3 DNA sequence: TGTGCCAGCTTGAGACTAGCGGGAGATTCCGCCACCGGGGAGCTGTTTTTT. It yields the protein CASLRLAGDSATGELFF.

This clonotype was seen repeatedly, ten times or more. This sequence joins TRBV12-3 or TRBV12-4 and TRBJ1-1; TRBD1 matches 7 bases. J lost 1 base, V lost 6 bases, and 8 bases had no gene match. This CDR3 has 15 residues. The CDR3 region is CASRPRTGENTEAFF. CDR3 DNA sequence: TGTGCCAGCAGACCCAGGACAGGCGAGAACACTGAAGCTTTCTTT.

The chain couples TRBV9 to TRBJ2-1, with 8 bases lining up with TRBD2. The germline CDR1 and CDR2 sequences are SGDLS and YYNGEE. The CDR3 spans 16 residues. V dropped 0 bases and J dropped 4; count of bases not matched to a gene: 6. The CDR3, as DNA: TGTGCCAGCAGCGTAGAGGCGGGAGGTGGGTACAATGAGCAGTTCTTC. As protein: CASSVEAGGGYNEQFF.

This clonotype was picked up many times. This chain joins TRBV28 and TRBJ2-5, with 10 bases that match TRBD1. The ends lost 5 bases at V and 4 bases at J; junction bases unmatched: 7. Germline CDR1 is MDHEN and CDR2 is SYDVKM. This CDR3 has 15 residues. The CDR3 nucleotides read TGTGCCAGCAGTCCACCATGGACAGGGGGAGAGACCCAGTACTTC. This translates into CASSPPWTGGETQYF.

This chain joins TRBV6-1 and TRBJ1-3, with D hard to call. CDR3 size: 15 residues. Trimming stripped 5 bases from V and 3 bases from J, with 14 bases between. Germline V gives CDR1 MNHNS, CDR2 SASEGT. CDR3 residues: CASSSNREHGNTIYF. CDR3 DNA sequence: TGTGCCAGCAGTAGTAACAGAGAGCATGGAAACACCATATATTTT.

This clonotype turned up a few times. The chain has TRBV20-1 and TRBJ2-2; D unclear. The CDR3 contains 12 residues. V lost 5 bases, J lost 3 bases, and 7 bases lay in between. The V gene's germline CDR1 is DFQATT and CDR2 SNEGSKA (reference sequence). The CDR3 loop reads CSAPEYTGELFF. The DNA of the CDR3 is TGCAGTGCTCCTGAATACACCGGGGAGCTGTTTTTT.

The table lists this clonotype with a few counts. The J gene is TRBJ1-5, the V gene TRBV20-1; 9 bases agree with TRBD1. Germline V gene sequence: CDR1 DFQATT, CDR2 SNEGSKA (reference sequence). The CDR3 has 15 residues. J lost 9 bases, V lost 6 bases, and 15 bases had no gene match. CDR3 region: CSATGKTGGNGPQHF. The CDR3 DNA follows: TGCAGTGCCACAGGGAAGACAGGGGGAAATGGGCCCCAGCATTTT.

This clonotype has a count of ten or more. CDR3 sequence (DNA): TGTGCCAGCAGTCTCAGACAGGGGGACGGGGAGCTGTTTTTT. Protein product: CASSLRQGDGELFF. This chain joins TRBV12-3 or TRBV12-4 and TRBJ2-2, with TRBD1 identical over 9 bases. The length of the CDR3 is 14 residues. Losses at the gene ends were 5 bases for V and 7 bases for J; bases not matched to a gene: 5.

This clonotype has a count of ten or more. The chain joins TRBV30 to TRBJ2-7; D is unclear. V was cut by 4 bases and J by 5 bases, with 9 bases left in between. This CDR3 is 11 amino acids long. Germline CDR1 and CDR2: GTSNPN and SVGIG (reference sequence). This CDR3 is CAWIKGNEQYF. CDR3 DNA: TGTGCCTGGATTAAGGGAAACGAGCAGTACTTC.

This clonotype was detected only a few times. The J gene is TRBJ2-1, the V gene TRBV7-3, with D tentatively TRBD1 (5 bases). The CDR3 is made up of 16 amino acids. Germline CDR1 reads SGHTA; CDR2 reads FQGTGA. The germline V and J ends were trimmed by 3 bases and 6 bases, with 18 bases remaining between them. The CDR3 spells CASSFLKQVESNEQFF. CDR3 nucleotides: TGTGCCAGCAGCTTTCTCAAACAGGTCGAGTCCAATGAGCAGTTCTTC.

This clonotype was observed a few times. A read error may be the cause here, since a much bigger clone is one base away. The genes are TRBV18 and TRBJ2-3; D remains unclear. CDR1 is KGHSH, CDR2 LQKENI, per germline. CDR3 length: 12 amino acids. The CDR3 region is CVSSPRSDTQYF. The CDR3 DNA reads as TGTGTCAGCTCACCACGATCAGATACGCAGTATTTT.

The genes are TRBV9 and TRBJ2-1; unclear D gene. The V gene's germline CDR1 is SGDLS and CDR2 YYNGEE. V was cut by 4 bases and J by 6 bases, with 17 bases left in between. This CDR3 is 15 amino acids long. The CDR3 is CASSPGGGSGNEQFF. CDR3 bases: TGTGCCAGCAGCCCCGGCGGCGGATCGGGCAATGAGCAGTTCTTC.

This clonotype was counted many times. The chain links TRBV20-1 to TRBJ2-3; 9 nucleotides line up with TRBD2. The CDR3 consists of 15 residues. V lost 2 bases, J lost 2 bases, and 5 bases stayed unmatched. Germline lookup yields CDR1 DFQATT and CDR2 SNEGSKA (reference sequence). The DNA for the CDR3 is TGCAGTGCTAGACGGCTAGCGGGACCCACAGATACGCAGTATTTT. This gives the protein CSARRLAGPTDTQYF.

The chain recombines TRBV19 with TRBJ2-1, with 8 bases matching TRBD1. Germline CDR1 and CDR2: LNHDA and SQIVND (reference sequence). This CDR3 has 15 residues. Losses at the gene ends were 3 bases for V and 4 bases for J; bases not matched to a gene: 5. CDR3 DNA: TGTGCCAGTAGTATCCAGGGGGCGGGATACAATGAGCAGTTCTTC. Translated, it gives CASSIQGAGYNEQFF.

This clonotype was seen repeatedly, ten times or more. V gene TRBV7-2 combines with J gene TRBJ2-7, with TRBD1 identical over 9 bases. The V gene's germline CDR1 is SGHTA and CDR2 FQGNSA. This CDR3 is 15 amino acids long. The ends lost 3 bases at V and 0 bases at J; junction bases unmatched: 3. The CDR3 reads CASSFMTGGSYEQYF. The CDR3 DNA is TGTGCCAGCAGCTTCATGACAGGGGGCTCCTACGAGCAGTACTTC. Variable domain in full (rest from reference TRBV7-2 and TRBJ2-7): GAGVSQSPSNKVTEKGKDVELRCDPISGHTALYWYRQSLGQGLEFLIYFQGNSAPDKSGLPSDRFSAERTGGSVSTLTIQRTQQEDSAVYLCASSFMTGGSYEQYFGPGTRLTVT.

This chain connects TRBV7-9 to TRBJ2-1; 8 positions match TRBD1. With V trimmed by 1 base and J by 1 base, 3 bases remained unmatched. CDR3 length: 16 amino acids. From germline, CDR1 is SEHNR and CDR2 FQNEAQ (reference sequence). The CDR3 DNA reads TGTGCCAGCAGCTTAGGGACAGGGTTTTCCTACAATGAGCAGTTCTTC. It encodes CASSLGTGFSYNEQFF.

This clonotype was seen more than once but under ten times. The V gene is TRBV5-1, the J gene TRBJ2-7, with 9 bases lining up with TRBD2. CDR1 SGHRS and CDR2 YFSETQ come from the germline V gene. The CDR3 runs 16 residues. With 4 bases clipped from V and 1 base from J, the junction kept 9 bases outside the gene matches. This CDR3 reads CASSPSSGTLSYEQYF. CDR3 nucleotides: TGCGCCAGCAGCCCCTCTAGCGGGACCCTGTCCTACGAGCAGTACTTC.

This clonotype has only a few counts. The CDR3 reads CASRASNYGYTF. The DNA of the CDR3 is TGTGCCAGCAGGGCTTCTAACTATGGCTACACCTTC. The rearrangement links TRBV27 to TRBJ1-2; D remains unclear. The CDR3 is 12 amino acids. Germline CDR1 MNHEY, CDR2 SMNVEV (reference sequence). The V end was cut by 6 bases, the J end by 0 bases, with 5 bases between.

This clonotype was counted ten times or more. The chain is built from TRBV5-6 and TRBJ2-1, with D perhaps TRBD1 (5 bases). The V end was cut by 3 bases, the J end by 4 bases, with 14 bases between. Germline CDR1 and CDR2: SGHDT and YYEEEE. CDR3 length: 15 amino acids. As DNA, the CDR3 is TGTGCCAGCAGCTCACGACAGACAATTTACAATGAGCAGTTCTTC. This translates into CASSSRQTIYNEQFF.

This clonotype was counted a few times. J is TRBJ1-4 and V is TRBV6-1; 7 nucleotides match TRBD1. Per the germline V gene, CDR1 is MNHNS and CDR2 is SASEGT. The trim removed 6 bases at V and 2 bases at J, leaving 9 bases unmatched. The CDR3 runs 16 residues. CDR3 sequence reads: CASRPRGGRTNEKLFF. In nucleotides, the CDR3 is TGTGCCAGCAGACCCAGGGGGGGGCGGACTAATGAAAAACTGTTTTTT.

The rearrangement joins TRBV7-9 to TRBJ1-1, with D perhaps matching TRBD1 (6 bases). The germline V and J ends were trimmed by 6 bases and 0 bases, with 11 bases remaining between them. CDR1 and CDR2 from the germline V gene are SEHNR and FQNEAQ (reference sequence). This CDR3 contains 14 residues. CDR3 DNA sequence: TGTGCCAGCAGTTACTCAGGGGTGAACACTGAAGCTTTCTTT. This codes for CASSYSGVNTEAFF.

This clonotype was recorded at least ten times. The J gene is TRBJ1-1, the V gene TRBV9; D might be TRBD1 (5 bases). This CDR3 spans 14 amino acids. Per the germline V gene, CDR1 is SGDLS and CDR2 is YYNGEE. V was trimmed by 0 bases and J by 5 bases, leaving 11 bases between them. CDR3 bases: TGTGCCAGCAGCGTAGTTGGGGGTGAGACTGAAGCTTTCTTT. This sequence encodes CASSVVGGETEAFF.

This clonotype was recorded many times. The genes are TRBV11-2 and TRBJ2-7; a weak D match, TRBD2 (6 bases). The CDR3 extends over 12 amino acids. Germline assignment: CDR1 SGHAT and CDR2 FQNNGV. The V and J ends lost 3 bases and 5 bases respectively, with 8 bases between them. DNA for the CDR3: TGTGCCAGCAGCTTTTCGGGGGACGAGCAGTACTTC. Its protein product is CASSFSGDEQYF. The full variable domain, with the rest looked up from reference TRBV11-2 and TRBJ2-7, is EAGVAQSPRYKIIEKRQSVAFWCNPISGHATLYWYQQILGQGPKLLIQFQNNGVVDDSQLPKDRFSAERLKGVDSTLKIQPAKLEDSAVYLCASSFSGDEQYFGPGTRLTVT.